This T cell receptor beta chain was sequenced during a study of patients and donors after allogeneic stem cell transplantation. Germline CDR1 DFQATT, CDR2 SNEGSKA (reference sequence). V was pared by 7 bases and J by 2 bases, with 12 bases between. The length of the CDR3 is 12 residues. TCRdb ran MiXCR on the RT-PCR reads and lists one entry per CDR3 protein. There are 410,000 or so distinct CDR3 sequences in the sample; 16% occur only once, and around 7.2% lies in the top ten. This sequence joins TRBV20-1 and TRBJ2-7; D not resolved. Sequenced input: blood, either unsorted or a sorted T cell fraction (not recorded which). The sequence was obtained from a human donor who was either an allogeneic HSCT recipient or a stem cell or donor lymphocyte infusion donor (not recorded which). It is not recorded whose cells these are; they may come from a transplant donor. CDR3: CSVRTVTYEQYF. The CDR3, as DNA: TGCAGTGTACGGACGGTAACCTACGAGCAGTACTTC.